Each of the 31 T cell receptor beta chains below was sequenced from the same sample in a study of CD8+CD57+ T cells in acquired aplastic anemia. Genomic DNA constituted the template upon which TCR beta VDJ and CDR3 profiling was performed. One entry per CDR3 protein, called by TCRdb with MiXCR from the reads. The table lists roughly 180,000 distinct CDR3 sequences, nearly 50% of them singletons. Patients chosen for sequencing had shown CD8+CD57+ cell expansion by flow cytometry. Sequenced material: sorted CD4+, CD8+, or CD8+CD57+ T cells (not recorded which) from PBMCs. These TCRs come from a human donor with aplastic anemia.

This clonotype was picked up many times. This chain uses TRBV19 with TRBJ1-1; D uncertain. Germline V lookup: CDR1 LNHDA, CDR2 SQIVND (reference sequence). This CDR3 is 15 amino acids long. V gave up 3 bases and J gave up 1 base, with 12 bases separating them. The CDR3 DNA reads TGTGCCAGTAGTATCACAATAACACAGAACACTGAAGCTTTCTTT. Encoded protein: CASSITITQNTEAFF.

The V gene is TRBV2, the J gene TRBJ1-2, with 7 bases that match TRBD1. Unmatched junction bases numbered 8, after V lost 5 bases and J lost 2 bases. The CDR3 consists of 15 residues. Germline V gives CDR1 SNHLY, CDR2 FYNNEI. The CDR3 DNA is TGTGCCAGCAGTCTTCGACAGGGTGAAAACTATGGCTACACCTTC. This encodes CASSLRQGENYGYTF.

The chain joins TRBV12-3 or TRBV12-4 to TRBJ1-2; no clear D. Trimming took off 6 bases at V and 6 bases at J, with 8 bases between the two ends. CDR3 length equals 11 residues. In nucleotides, the CDR3 is TGTGCCAGCAGGGGGTTTCATGGCTACACCTTC. Protein: CASRGFHGYTF.

This clonotype occurred once. J is TRBJ2-2 and V is TRBV24-1; 13 bases match TRBD2. Germline V gene sequence: CDR1 KGHDR, CDR2 SFDVKD. The CDR3 consists of 16 residues. J gave up 0 bases and V 9 bases, and 3 bases lay outside the gene matches. The CDR3 coding sequence is TGTGCCACCGAGACTAGCGGGGGGCCGAACACCGGGGAGCTGTTTTTT. This encodes CATETSGGPNTGELFF.

This clonotype has a handful of counts. The rearrangement joins TRBV24-1 to TRBJ2-1; D gene uncertain. Trimming shortened V by 2 bases and J by 6 bases, and 7 bases separated the two germline ends. The V gene's germline CDR1 is KGHDR and CDR2 SFDVKD. CDR3 length: 13 amino acids. The DNA for the CDR3 is TGTGCCACCAGTGATTCGGTGCTCAATGAGCAGTTCTTC. This encodes CATSDSVLNEQFF.

This clonotype has only one observation. This chain joins TRBV19 and TRBJ2-3; no clear D. V lost 4 bases and J 4 bases, leaving 12 bases between the germline ends. Germline V gene data show CDR1 as LNHDA and CDR2 as SQIVND (reference sequence). The CDR3 spans 14 residues. The DNA of the CDR3 is TGTGCCAGTAGTAGGGGTTCTCGCCCAGATACGCAGTATTTT. Its translation: CASSRGSRPDTQYF.

This sequence joins TRBV20-1 and TRBJ2-7; 9 nucleotides agree with TRBD1. Germline CDR1 is DFQATT and CDR2 is SNEGSKA (reference sequence). The CDR3 runs to 12 residues. V lost 6 bases to trimming and J lost 5 bases; unmatched junction nucleotides: 5. The CDR3 bases are TGCAGTGCGCCGGGACAGGGTAACGAGCAGTACTTC. Amino acids: CSAPGQGNEQYF.

This clonotype has a handful of counts. This may be a read error, as it is one base from a much larger clone. The rearrangement joins TRBV7-2 to TRBJ2-2; maybe TRBD2 (6 bases). There are 14 residues in the CDR3. V dropped 1 base and J dropped 3 bases, with 6 bases sitting between them. CDR1 is SGHTA and CDR2 is FQGNSA in the germline V gene. CDR3 protein: CASSLGGDTGELFF. DNA of the CDR3: TGTGCCAGCAGCTTAGGGGGGGACACCGGGGAGCTGTTTTTT. The full variable domain, rest sourced from reference TRBV7-2 and TRBJ2-2, is GAGVSQSPSNKVTEKGKDVELRCDPISGHTALYWYRQSLGQGLEFLIYFQGNSAPDKSGLPSDRFSAERTGGSVSTLTIQRTQQEDSAVYLCASSLGGDTGELFFGEGSRLTVL.

In its sample, this clonotype was seen many times. CDR3 loop: CSASGGGGSTDTQYF. The CDR3 bases are TGCAGTGCTAGTGGCGGGGGGGGTAGCACAGATACGCAGTATTTT. This sequence joins TRBV20-1 and TRBJ2-3; 9 bases agree with TRBD2. The CDR3 has 15 residues. Germline V CDR1 and CDR2: DFQATT, SNEGSKA (reference sequence). The V and J ends lost 3 bases and 0 bases, in that order; junction bases with no gene match: 4.

This clonotype has at least ten counts. The chain uses TRBV7-9 and TRBJ2-5; TRBD2 aligns across 7 bases. CDR1 is SEHNR, CDR2 FQNEAQ, per germline (reference sequence). This CDR3 has 13 residues. V dropped 5 bases and J dropped 3; count of bases not matched to a gene: 3. In DNA form, the CDR3 reads TGTGCCAGCAGCGCGGGGGTAGAAGAGACCCAGTACTTC. Its protein product is CASSAGVEETQYF.

The chain joins TRBV25-1 to TRBJ1-3; D is unresolved. This CDR3 contains 15 residues. The V and J ends lost 0 bases and 2 bases respectively, with 8 bases between them. Germline loops: CDR1 MGHDK, CDR2 SYGVNS. The CDR3 DNA sequence: TGTGCCAGCAGTGAATATGCGGGGACTGGAAACACCATATATTTT. As protein: CASSEYAGTGNTIYF.

The chain links TRBV15 to TRBJ2-5; perhaps TRBD1 as D (6 bases). Per the germline V gene, CDR1 is LNHNV and CDR2 is YYDKDF (reference sequence). The V end was cut by 0 bases, the J end by 5 bases, with 13 bases between. The CDR3 extends over 15 amino acids. CDR3 sequence: CATSRDRGRTETQYF. The CDR3, as DNA: TGTGCCACCAGCAGAGACAGGGGCCGGACGGAGACCCAGTACTTC.

This clonotype was found a few times. The chain links TRBV15 to TRBJ2-7; D is perhaps TRBD1 or TRBD2 (5 bases each). The CDR3 is 11 amino acids. V shed 9 bases and J shed 5 bases, with 11 bases lying between them. Looked up from germline, CDR1 is LNHNV and CDR2 is YYDKDF (reference sequence). In DNA form, the CDR3 reads TGTGCCACGAGGGGTGGGGACGAGCAGTACTTC. Protein sequence: CATRGGDEQYF.

The chain joins TRBV18 to TRBJ2-7; possibly TRBD1 for D (6 bases). Trimming pared 5 bases from V and 2 bases from J, leaving 13 bases between. CDR3 size: 14 residues. CDR1 and CDR2 from the germline V gene are KGHSH and LQKENI. The CDR3 here is CASSSAQGPYEQYF. For the CDR3, the DNA is TGTGCCAGCTCAAGTGCACAGGGTCCCTACGAGCAGTACTTC.

This clonotype was recorded at least ten times. V and J are TRBV19 and TRBJ2-1; D is possibly TRBD2 (6 bases). Trimming took 9 bases from V and 14 from J, leaving 20 bases between them. CDR1 is LNHDA and CDR2 is SQIVND in the germline V gene (reference sequence). The CDR3 is 12 amino acids. The CDR3: CASRNGPGVEFF. The DNA for the CDR3 is TGTGCCAGCCGAAATGGCCCGGGGGTAGAGTTCTTC.

Notes on this clonotype: The missing conserved phenylalanine or tryptophan at the end of this CDR3 makes a read error likely. The DNA is omitted, as the CDR3 cannot be located on it reliably, and the CDR3 follows TCRdb's listing. The V call is TRBV19, the J call TRBJ2-5; no DNA check was done on the table's D call, TRBD1. Germline V gives CDR1 LNHDA, CDR2 SQIVND (reference sequence). The CDR3 has 14 residues if both end residues are counted. This CDR3 reads CASSSALGRDAPSL.

This clonotype appeared many times. This chain links TRBV7-9 with TRBJ1-3; D uncertain. Germline CDR1 and CDR2: SEHNR and FQNEAQ (reference sequence). The V end lost 10 bases, the J end lost 0 bases, and 13 bases lay between the germline ends. The CDR3 sequence is 14 residues long. The CDR3 nucleotides read TGTGCCACGGAAAGGACGGACTCTGGAAACACCATATATTTT. Protein: CATERTDSGNTIYF.

The chain joins TRBV7-6 to TRBJ1-6; a weak D match, TRBD1 (6 bases). There are 13 residues in the CDR3. Germline CDR1 is SGHVS and CDR2 is FNYEAQ. Deletions cut 5 bases from V and 6 bases from J, with 8 bases between. CDR3 DNA sequence: TGTGCCAGCAGCGGGGGGCGTAATTCACCCCTCCACTTT. It specifies CASSGGRNSPLHF.

The chain couples TRBV7-8 to TRBJ2-1; D is perhaps TRBD2 (7 bases). Trimming left V 6 bases short and J 12 bases short, with 21 bases between. CDR1 and CDR2 (germline): SGHVS, FQNEAQ. The CDR3 is made up of 14 amino acids. The CDR3 nucleotides are TGTGCCAGCAGTTACGGGGGGCGGGGGACGGGGCAGTTCTTC. Translating gives CASSYGGRGTGQFF.

Ten or more counts support this clonotype. The rearrangement joins TRBV6-1 to TRBJ2-3; D gene uncertain. The CDR3 sequence is 14 residues long. Trimming removed 4 bases from V and 2 bases from J, with 10 bases in between. Germline CDR1 reads MNHNS; CDR2 reads SASEGT. The CDR3 loop is CASSVRADTDTQYF. DNA of the CDR3: TGTGCCAGCAGTGTTAGGGCAGACACAGATACGCAGTATTTT.

This clonotype was observed a few times. The chain recombines TRBV29-1 with TRBJ2-1, with D perhaps matching TRBD1 (6 bases). The CDR3 consists of 12 residues. Germline V lookup: CDR1 SQVTM, CDR2 ANQGSEA. Trimming cost V 6 bases and J 7 bases, with 13 bases left between them. CDR3 coding DNA: TGCAGCGTCCGCGAGGGGGTGAATGAGCAGTTCTTC. Translation gives CSVREGVNEQFF.

The chain links TRBV20-1 to TRBJ2-3, with 13 bases identical to TRBD2. The V and J ends lost 6 bases and 0 bases, in that order; junction bases with no gene match: 6. The CDR3 runs 16 residues. Germline lookup yields CDR1 DFQATT and CDR2 SNEGSKA (reference sequence). CDR3 nucleotide sequence: TGCAGTGCATTGACTAGCGGGGGGCGGAGCACAGATACGCAGTATTTT. Translation: CSALTSGGRSTDTQYF.

This clonotype was detected many times. The chain employs TRBV15 and TRBJ2-7; 7 nucleotides match TRBD1. The CDR3 covers 16 residues. Trimming took 3 bases from V and 0 from J; bases not matched to a gene: 8. CDR1 is LNHNV, CDR2 YYDKDF, per germline (reference sequence). The CDR3 coding sequence is TGTGCCACCAGCAGTAGTGTGGGGGACAGCTCCTACGAGCAGTACTTC. It yields the protein CATSSSVGDSSYEQYF.

This clonotype was seen many times. V gene TRBV20-1 combines with J gene TRBJ1-1; possibly TRBD1 for D (5 bases). There are 12 residues in the CDR3. From germline, CDR1 is DFQATT and CDR2 SNEGSKA (reference sequence). Trimming pared 3 bases from V and 7 bases from J, leaving 12 bases between. The CDR3 nucleotides are TGCAGTGCTAGCCCGCCGGGGGTTGAAGCTTTCTTT. Protein: CSASPPGVEAFF.

The gene calls are TRBV5-6 and TRBJ2-3; no clear D gene. Germline values: CDR1 SGHDT, CDR2 YYEEEE. V lost 1 base and J lost 5, with 20 bases in between. The CDR3 totals 17 residues. CDR3 protein: CASSLLVSSSRRDTQYF. The CDR3 DNA follows: TGTGCCAGCAGCTTGCTAGTTTCAAGTTCCCGGCGAGATACGCAGTATTTT.

This chain connects TRBV7-8 to TRBJ2-1, with 10 bases that match TRBD2. Germline V CDR1 and CDR2: SGHVS, FQNEAQ. This CDR3 region has 16 residues. After removal of 5 bases from V and 6 bases from J, the junction contained 10 bases not matched to a gene. CDR3 sequence reads: CASSPEAGGFSNEQFF. The CDR3 DNA is TGTGCCAGCAGCCCCGAAGCGGGAGGGTTCTCCAATGAGCAGTTCTTC. The whole variable domain, remainder taken from reference TRBV7-8 and TRBJ2-1, is GAGVSQSPRYKVAKRGQDVALRCDPISGHVSLFWYQQALGQGPEFLTYFQNEAQLDKSGLPSDRFFAERPEGSVSTLKIQRTQQEDSAVYLCASSPEAGGFSNEQFFGPGTRLTVL.

This clonotype was recorded once. The chain uses TRBV2 and TRBJ2-7; D is perhaps TRBD2 (5 bases). Germline CDR1 reads SNHLY; CDR2 reads FYNNEI. V was shortened by 2 bases and J by 0 bases, with 8 bases between the two germline ends. CDR3 length: 14 amino acids. CDR3 amino acids: CASSEIGVSYEQYF. CDR3 DNA: TGTGCCAGCAGTGAAATCGGGGTCTCCTACGAGCAGTACTTC.

This sequence joins TRBV10-3 and TRBJ1-5; 9 positions agree with TRBD1. The V and J ends lost 0 bases and 0 bases, in that order; junction bases with no gene match: 3. The CDR3 extends over 17 amino acids. The germline V gene encodes CDR1 ENHRY and CDR2 SYGVKD. CDR3 DNA sequence: TGTGCCATCAGTGAGTCGAAGACAGGGGGTAGCAATCAGCCCCAGCATTTT. Translated: CAISESKTGGSNQPQHF.

The rearrangement uses TRBV5-8 and TRBJ1-2; no clear D gene. Germline CDR1 and CDR2: SGHTS and YDEGEE. The CDR3 runs 15 residues. The CDR3 DNA reads TGTCAGCCTTGCGCCGCTGGGCTCCTTAACTATGGCTACACCTTC. The encoded protein is CQPCAAGLLNYGYTF.

This clonotype has just a few counts. This chain connects TRBV7-9 to TRBJ2-7; TRBD2 might be the D (7 bases). Trimming shortened V by 5 bases and J by 7 bases, and 15 bases separated the two germline ends. CDR1 is SEHNR and CDR2 is FQNEAQ in the germline V gene (reference sequence). The CDR3 contains 13 residues. The CDR3 protein is CASSGRGTGEQYF. The CDR3 DNA is TGTGCCAGCAGCGGGAGGGGGACGGGGGAGCAGTACTTC.

The V call is TRBV7-9, the J call TRBJ2-7; no firm D call. V was shortened by 1 base and J by 0 bases, with 10 bases between the two germline ends. CDR1 and CDR2 from the germline V gene are SEHNR and FQNEAQ (reference sequence). The CDR3 is 15 residues long. Here the CDR3 reads CASSLVSAASYEQYF. The CDR3 DNA follows: TGTGCCAGCAGCTTAGTTTCGGCAGCCTCCTACGAGCAGTACTTC. The entire variable domain, with the rest obtained from reference TRBV7-9 and TRBJ2-7, is as follows: DTGVSQNPRHKITKRGQNVTFRCDPISEHNRLYWYRQTLGQGPEFLTYFQNEAQLEKSRLLSDRFSAERPKGSFSTLEIQRTEQGDSAMYLCASSLVSAASYEQYFGPGTRLTVT.